The 18 T cell receptor beta chains given below trace back to one sample, sequenced in a study of blood T cell repertoires in COVID-19. This table comes from immunoSEQ multiplex PCR, and its TCRdb copy is limited to in-frame clones, with some not included. The data show 150,000 to 200,000 clones, 89% seen once. Source material: PBMCs or T cells enriched from blood (not recorded which). These receptors originate from a woman under 30 who had recovered from COVID-19.

This chain connects TRBV21-1 to TRBJ2-7; the DNA was not compared with TRBD1, the D call given in the table. TRBV21-1 is listed as a pseudogene. This CDR3 is 14 amino acids long. CDR3 coding DNA: TGTGCCAGCAGCAAAGTACATCCGTCCTGCGAGCAGTACTTC. This translates into CASSKVHPSCEQYF.

The rearrangement uses TRBV27 and TRBJ2-7; TRBD1 aligns across 9 bases. The CDR3 has 17 residues. The V gene end was trimmed by 2 bases and the J gene end by 3 bases; junction bases not matched to a gene: 11. The germline V gene has CDR1 MNHEY and CDR2 SMNVEV (reference sequence). CDR3 amino acids: CASSLHRGQLGDYEQYF. CDR3 in DNA: TGTGCCAGCAGTTTACACAGGGGGCAGCTGGGGGACTACGAGCAGTACTTC.

This rearrangement joins TRBV30 to TRBJ2-1; 14 bases line up with TRBD2. J lost 5 bases, V lost 2 bases, and 5 bases had no gene match. Looked up from germline, CDR1 is GTSNPN and CDR2 is SVGIG (reference sequence). The CDR3 is made up of 16 amino acids. Here the CDR3 reads CAWSTGTSGRDNEQFF. In DNA, the CDR3 is TGTGCCTGGAGTACCGGGACTAGCGGGAGAGACAATGAGCAGTTCTTC.

V usage is TRBV18 and J usage is TRBJ1-1, with D tentatively TRBD1 (5 bases). This CDR3 region has 14 residues. V shed 7 bases and J shed 0 bases, with 12 bases lying between them. Germline CDR1 KGHSH, CDR2 LQKENI. CDR3 sequence reads: CASCPTALNTEAFF. The CDR3 nucleotides read TGTGCCAGCTGCCCGACAGCACTGAACACTGAAGCTTTCTTT.

The chain carries TRBV9 and TRBJ1-3; 7 nucleotides line up with TRBD1. J gave up 1 base and V 0 bases, and 4 bases lay outside the gene matches. The CDR3 length is 16 residues. The V gene's germline CDR1 is SGDLS and CDR2 YYNGEE. DNA for the CDR3: TGTGCCAGCAGCGTAGAGGGACAGTCTTCTGGAAACACCATATATTTT. It codes for CASSVEGQSSGNTIYF. Based on the CDR3 plus reference TRBV9 and TRBJ1-3, the full variable domain is DSGVTQTPKHLITATGQRVTLRCSPRSGDLSVYWYQQSLDQGLQFLIQYYNGEERAKGNILERFSAQQFPDLHSELNLSSLELGDSALYFCASSVEGQSSGNTIYFGEGSWLTVV.

This clone was found once. J is TRBJ2-1 and V is TRBV7-6; TRBD2 matches 11 bases. The CDR3 has 15 residues. Trimming cost V 3 bases and J 6 bases; bases outside gene matches: 4. Germline V gene data show CDR1 as SGHVS and CDR2 as FNYEAQ. CDR3 coding DNA: TGTGCCAGCAGCTTCGCGGGACTAGCGGTCAATGAGCAGTTCTTC. It codes for CASSFAGLAVNEQFF.

The chain joins TRBV12-3 or TRBV12-4 to TRBJ1-5; D might be TRBD1 (6 bases). Trimming removed 8 bases at V and 5 bases at J, with 13 bases between. This CDR3 has 13 residues. The CDR3 loop is CASGQSQYQPQHF. The CDR3 region has the DNA TGTGCCAGCGGACAGAGCCAATATCAGCCCCAGCATTTT.

Only one count was recorded for this clone. The chain carries TRBV9 and TRBJ2-3; D is perhaps TRBD2 (5 bases). Trimming stripped 4 bases from V and 8 bases from J, with 11 bases between. This CDR3 has 12 amino acids. The V gene's germline CDR1 is SGDLS and CDR2 YYNGEE. The chain's CDR3 is CASSPGGGTQYF. The DNA of the CDR3 is TGTGCCAGCAGCCCCGGTGGAGGTACGCAGTATTTT. The full variable domain, its missing parts supplied by reference TRBV9 and TRBJ2-3, is DSGVTQTPKHLITATGQRVTLRCSPRSGDLSVYWYQQSLDQGLQFLIQYYNGEERAKGNILERFSAQQFPDLHSELNLSSLELGDSALYFCASSPGGGTQYFGPGTRLTVL.

This sequence joins TRBV12-5 and TRBJ2-1, with 7 bases that match TRBD2. CDR3 size: 17 residues. Per the germline V gene, CDR1 is LGHNT and CDR2 is FRNRAP. V shed 2 bases, J shed 4 bases, and the junction held 11 bases outside the gene matches. The CDR3 loop is CASGLWGGLFEYNEQFF. The CDR3 DNA reads TGTGCTAGTGGTTTGTGGGGAGGGCTGTTCGAATACAATGAGCAGTTCTTC.

The chain has TRBV29-1 and TRBJ2-3, with TRBD2 matching 8 bases. Trimming removed 1 base from V and 5 bases from J; junction bases left unmatched: 5. There are 14 residues in the CDR3. Per the germline V gene, CDR1 is SQVTM and CDR2 is ANQGSEA. The CDR3 sequence: CSVEATSGVDTQYF. CDR3 coding DNA: TGCAGCGTTGAAGCCACTAGCGGCGTAGATACGCAGTATTTT.

This clone has a handful of counts. This sequence joins TRBV10-3 and TRBJ2-7; TRBD2 matches at 9 bases. CDR1 is ENHRY and CDR2 is SYGVKD in the germline V gene. Unmatched junction bases numbered 6, after V lost 3 bases and J lost 3 bases. This CDR3 spans 15 amino acids. The CDR3 is CAISEGTSQGYEQYF. CDR3 in DNA: TGTGCCATCAGTGAAGGGACTAGCCAGGGCTACGAGCAGTACTTC.

Details on this clone: Other DNA sequences from this sample encode an identical CDR3 as well. CDR3 loop: CASSVGLNTGELFF. CDR3 bases: TGTGCCAGCAGCGTAGGGCTTAACACCGGGGAGCTGTTTTTT. The rearrangement links TRBV9 to TRBJ2-2; D uncertain. V shed 0 bases and J shed 2 bases, with 5 bases lying between them. The CDR3 consists of 14 residues. Germline CDR1 is SGDLS and CDR2 is YYNGEE.

V usage is TRBV6-5 and J usage is TRBJ1-6, with D unresolved. Between the trimmed V and J ends, which lost 8 bases and 8 bases, there was a span of 7 bases. Germline CDR1 and CDR2: MNHEY and SVGAGI. The CDR3 covers 11 residues. DNA for the CDR3: TGTGCCAGCGTAGAGTATTCACCCCTCCACTTT. It specifies CASVEYSPLHF.

This chain joins TRBV5-1 and TRBJ2-3; D unresolved. This CDR3 is built from 17 residues. V lost 0 bases to trimming and J lost 0 bases, with 14 bases between them. Looked up from germline, CDR1 is SGHRS and CDR2 is YFSETQ. The CDR3 coding sequence is TGCGCCAGCAGCTTGGGTTGGGCTACCGTGAGCACAGATACGCAGTATTTT. Protein product: CASSLGWATVSTDTQYF.

The chain combines TRBV28 with TRBJ2-7; D is perhaps TRBD2 (6 bases). This CDR3 contains 16 residues. The V end lost 5 bases, the J end lost 3 bases, and 20 bases lay between the germline ends. The germline V gene encodes CDR1 MDHEN and CDR2 SYDVKM. The CDR3 nucleotides are TGTGCCAGCAGTCTAAAGGAGGGGCTGAGGGTCTACGAGCAGTACTTC. Translation: CASSLKEGLRVYEQYF.

The chain carries TRBV2 and TRBJ1-1, with D unclear. V dropped 6 bases and J dropped 0 bases, with 8 bases sitting between them. CDR1 and CDR2 from the germline V gene are SNHLY and FYNNEI. CDR3 length equals 13 residues. CDR3: CASSTHLNTEAFF. The CDR3 region has the DNA TGTGCCAGCAGCACCCACTTGAACACTGAAGCTTTCTTT.

This chain links TRBV18 with TRBJ2-1; 12 positions match TRBD1. The trim removed 3 bases at V and 2 bases at J, leaving 2 bases unmatched. In germline, CDR1 is KGHSH, CDR2 LQKENI. The CDR3 runs to 16 residues. The CDR3 is CASSPGQGAPYNEQFF. The CDR3 coding sequence is TGTGCCAGCTCACCGGGACAGGGGGCCCCCTACAATGAGCAGTTCTTC.

The chain joins TRBV4-3 to TRBJ1-5, with a tentative D call TRBD1 (5 bases). Trimming took 0 bases from V and 6 from J, leaving 15 bases between them. CDR1 is LGHNA, CDR2 YSLEER, per germline. There are 16 residues in the CDR3. This chain's CDR3 is CASSQDLGGSTQPQHF. Here the CDR3 DNA reads TGCGCCAGCAGCCAAGATTTGGGGGGTTCCACTCAGCCCCAGCATTTT.